This T cell receptor beta chain appears in the sequencing data of a study of OX40 agonist ivuxolimab in advanced cancers. Across the whole study: Dose-escalation patients had hepatocellular carcinoma, melanoma, renal cell or head and neck cancer. Aged about 23 to 90 with a mean of about 60 years, they were about 80% male.

Autoimmune disease history or systemic immunosuppression barred patients. The CDR3 extends over 14 amino acids. CDR1 and CDR2 (germline): SQVTM, ANQGSEA. V lost 6 bases and J lost 3; bases outside the gene matches: 3. The protocol was immunoSEQ multiplex PCR, while the TCRdb copy is restricted to in-frame clones and leaves out a portion. This sample has about 69,000 clones; around 89% occur once, and the top ten carry roughly a tenth. The sample was CD4+ or CD8+ T cells sorted from blood, taken in a trial of the OX40 agonist ivuxolimab. This receptor was identified in an adult with an advanced solid tumor such as melanoma, head and neck, liver or kidney cancer. This chain links TRBV29-1 with TRBJ2-6; 9 bases line up with TRBD1. CDR3 bases: TGCAGCGTCCGGGACAGGGTTGGGGCCAACGTCCTGACTTTC. The encoded protein is CSVRDRVGANVLTF.